The entry below describes one T cell receptor beta chain. The antigen is unknown. TCRdb called the reads again in MiXCR, with one record for every CDR3 protein. The data hold about 52,000 distinct CDR3 sequences, with less than 20% observed a single time. The sample belongs to a study of T cell repertoires in cytomegalovirus infection. Study-wide background: CMV infection plus the matching HLA type was flagged by public TCR beta signatures. Whole-study findings and limits: The ex vivo response was dominated by HLA-C-restricted CMV-specific TCR beta clonotypes.

The source material was CD8+ T cells from cultured PBMCs, sampled from culture after CMV antigen stimulation. This clonotype originated in a human donor in good health (CMV status not recorded). Some clones in this sample may be carry-over from other donors' samples.

DNA of the CDR3: TGTGCCAGCAGCCCGACAGGTGGTTCGAACACTGAAGCTTTCTTT. It codes for CASSPTGGSNTEAFF. This chain links TRBV5-5 with TRBJ1-1; possible D gene TRBD1, 6 bases. This CDR3 spans 15 amino acids. Germline CDR1 is SGHKS and CDR2 is YYEKEE (reference sequence). Trimming took off 4 bases at V and 1 base at J, with 14 bases between the two ends. The full variable domain, rest sourced from reference TRBV5-5 and TRBJ1-1, is DAGVTQSPTHLIKTRGQQVTLRCSPISGHKSVSWYQQVLGQGPQFIFQYYEKEERGRGNFPDRFSARQFPNYSSELNVNALLLGDSALYLCASSPTGGSNTEAFFGQGTRLTVV.